This T cell receptor (beta chain) appears in the sequencing data of a study of early T cells in non-severe SARS-CoV-2 infection. Study background: Sequencing was performed on bulk RNA from unsorted whole blood, leaving chains unpaired.

cDNA molecules, individually, were tagged with unique molecular identifiers. TCRdb re-analysed the 5' RACE reads in MiXCR, keeping a single row per CDR3 protein. The sample includes about 40,000 distinct CDR3 sequences, approximately 5.9% of them seen just once. This clonotype was observed many times. Its antigen is unknown. General study findings and limits: Anti-spike CD8 responses were favored by VDJdb matching, which missed private and CD4 specificities.

After removal of 5 bases from V and 3 bases from J, the junction contained 6 bases not matched to a gene. This CDR3 comprises 14 residues. The source material was whole blood, sampled at baseline. The sequence was obtained from an adult who was a healthcare worker with PCR-confirmed SARS-CoV-2 infection or an uninfected control (not recorded which). The chain couples TRBV12-3 or TRBV12-4 to TRBJ1-1; 7 positions match TRBD1. The CDR3 loop is CASSTGQVYTEAFF. The DNA of the CDR3 is TGTGCCAGCAGTACCGGACAGGTCTACACTGAAGCTTTCTTT.